This is a list of T cell receptor beta chains from one sample in a study of Graves' ophthalmopathy and Graves' hyperthyroidism. TCRdb called the multiplex PCR reads again in MiXCR, with one record for every CDR3 protein. The data hold some 47,000 distinct CDR3 sequences, with around 48% observed a single time. The source material was peripheral blood. The receptor source for this set is an adult man with Graves' ophthalmopathy. CDR3s include the opening cysteine and the closing phenylalanine or tryptophan. A D gene is named only where the DNA matches it firmly. Only some rows state a clone size, as once, few, many or a class for expanded clones.

clone_size d_call j_call v_call cdr3_nt cdr3_aa
. . TRBJ2-1 TRBV10-3 TGTGCCATCAGTCGGAACGGGAACGATGAGCAGTTCTTC CAISRNGNDEQFF
many . TRBJ1-1 TRBV2 TGTGCCAGCAGTGACTTATTGGGGCTACCGAACACTGAAGCTTTCTTT CASSDLLGLPNTEAFF
. . TRBJ2-2 TRBV5-5 TGTGCCAGCAGCTTGGCACTCCAGGGCCTGAACACCGGAGAGCTGTTTTTT CASSLALQGLNTGELFF
. TRBD2 TRBJ2-7 TRBV25-1 TGTGCCAGCCGGCCAGCGGGAGGAAGGAACGAGCAGTACTTC CASRPAGGRNEQYF
. TRBD1 TRBJ2-7 TRBV20-1 TGCAGTGCTAGAGCGCCTGGGAACGCCGGGACAGGGAGCAGTGAGCAGTACTTC CSARAPGNAGTGSSEQYF
medium-sized . TRBJ1-2 TRBV19 TGTGCCAGTACCATCTCGACAGAGGCTCACTATGGCTACACCTTC CASTISTEAHYGYTF
. TRBD2 TRBJ2-7 TRBV19 TGTGCCACCGGTGGGGCGGGAGTGGTCTTCTCCGAGCAGTACTTC CATGGAGVVFSEQYF
medium-sized TRBD2 TRBJ2-1 TRBV15 TGTGCCACCCAAAAAGGAAGCGGGAGGATATACAATGAGCAGTTCTTC CATQKGSGRIYNEQFF
medium-sized . TRBJ1-3 TRBV7-8 TGTGCCAGCAGCTTAGCAGGGCTTGGAAACACCATATATTTT CASSLAGLGNTIYF
. TRBD2 TRBJ2-7 TRBV28 TGTGCCAGCAGTATCAGCGGGAGCTACGAGCAGTACTTC CASSISGSYEQYF
. . TRBJ1-5 TRBV7-2 TGCGCCAGCAGCTTAGCGCCCGGGACGAAAAGCAGTCAGCCCCAGCGTTTT CASSLAPGTKSSQPQRF
. TRBD2 TRBJ2-7 TRBV5-1 TGCGCCAGCAGCTCAACCCCGGGACTAGCGGGAGGCGAGCAGTACTTC CASSSTPGLAGGEQYF
medium-sized TRBD1 TRBJ1-2 TRBV19 TGTGCCAGTAGTGTGACAGGGACGGATGGCTACACCTTC CASSVTGTDGYTF
. . TRBJ2-5 TRBV20-1 TGCAGTGCTAGAGCAGGGGAGAGTTCCAATCAGCCCCAGTACTTC CSARAGESSNQPQYF
. TRBD1 TRBJ1-5 TRBV6-6 TGTGCCAGCAGAAATCCGGGACAGGAAGCCAATCAGCCCCAGCATTTT CASRNPGQEANQPQHF
medium-sized . TRBJ2-5 TRBV25-1 TGTGCCAGCAGTGATCTTAGGAAGGAACAAGAGACCCAGTACTTC CASSDLRKEQETQYF
. TRBD2 TRBJ2-7 TRBV20-1 TGCAGTGCAGTACACGGGGCTAGCGGGAGTGACGAGCAGTACTTC CSAVHGASGSDEQYF
many . TRBJ2-5 TRBV10-3 TGTGCCATCCGGGGCACCCAGGGAGAGACCCAGTACTTC CAIRGTQGETQYF
many TRBD1 TRBJ1-5 TRBV6-6 TGTGCCAGCAGTCAGACAGGGGGCAATCAGCCCCAGCATTTT CASSQTGGNQPQHF
many . TRBJ2-4 TRBV7-9 TGTGCCAGCAGCTCCGCCGGGGGCTTAGCCAAAAACATTCAGTACTTC CASSSAGGLAKNIQYF
once TRBD1 TRBJ2-5 TRBV20-1 TGCAGTGCGTATTCGGGACAGAGAGAGACCCAGTACTTC CSAYSGQRETQYF
many . TRBJ2-3 TRBV6-1 TGTGCCAGCAGTGAAGCTTCCTGGCAGGCAAAATACAACACAGATACGCAGTATTTT CASSEASWQAKYNTDTQYF
medium-sized TRBD1 TRBJ1-6 TRBV20-1 TGCAGTCCATCACCGGGACAGGGGGGCTCACCCCTCCACTTT CSPSPGQGGSPLHF
few . TRBJ1-1 TRBV7-8 TGTGCCAGCAGCTTTACACCTGAAGCTTTCTTT CASSFTPEAFF
. TRBD2 TRBJ2-3 TRBV20-1 TGCAGTGCTGGAGGGGAGGGCGGGAGGCAGGAGGTCGATACGCAGTATTTT CSAGGEGGRQEVDTQYF
. . TRBJ1-1 TRBV20-1 TGCAGTGCTCGTACTAGCGGGCTGTACAATGAAGCTTTCTTT CSARTSGLYNEAFF
few . TRBJ2-2 TRBV30 TGTGCCTGGATGGCCAGTCTAGCCGGGGAGCTGTTTTTT CAWMASLAGELFF
. TRBD1 TRBJ2-2 TRBV2 TGTGCCAGGAGGGACAGGAACACCGGGGAGCTGTTTTTT CARRDRNTGELFF
many . TRBJ2-7 TRBV28 TGTGCCAGCAGTGAGCCGGGTAGGGGTCTCCACGAGCAGTACTTC CASSEPGRGLHEQYF
. TRBD2 TRBJ2-1 TRBV20-1 TGCAGTGCGGAAGAGGGACTAGCGGGAGAGGATTCCATTGAGCAGTTCTTC CSAEEGLAGEDSIEQFF
many TRBD1 TRBJ2-5 TRBV7-6 TGTGCCAGCAGCTTAAGGGGGCGAGGCGAGACCCAGTACTTC CASSLRGRGETQYF
many TRBD2 TRBJ2-5 TRBV5-5 TGTGCCAGCAGCTCTGGACTAGCGGGGGTGGAAGAGACCCAGTACTTC CASSSGLAGVEETQYF
many . TRBJ2-7 TRBV6-5 TGTGCCAGCAGTTACTCGGGGGGCGCGGGAGAGCAGTACTTC CASSYSGGAGEQYF
once . TRBJ2-5 TRBV29-1 TGCAGCTTGGAAGAGACCCAGTACTTC CSLEETQYF
many . TRBJ2-3 TRBV14 TGTGCCAGCAGCCAACAGACGAACAGAGTCACAGATACGCAGTATTTT CASSQQTNRVTDTQYF
. TRBD1 TRBJ1-6 TRBV20-1 TGCAGTGCCCTATACCGGGACAGCAATAATTCACCCCTCCACTTT CSALYRDSNNSPLHF
many TRBD1 TRBJ1-5 TRBV12-3/TRBV12-4 TGTGCCAGCACCCCGGGACAGGTCATTCAGCCCCAGCATTTT CASTPGQVIQPQHF
many . TRBJ2-5 TRBV11-1 TGTGCCAGCAGCTTACGAGGACAAGAGACCCAGTACTTC CASSLRGQETQYF
many . TRBJ1-2 TRBV4-2 TGTGCCAGCAGCCAGCCAGCCGATCCTAACTATGGCTACACCTTC CASSQPADPNYGYTF
many TRBD2 TRBJ2-1 TRBV6-2/TRBV6-3 TGTGCCAGCAGTTCCCCCCGCGGGGGTGAGAATGAGCAGTTCTTC CASSSPRGGENEQFF
. TRBD1 TRBJ1-5 TRBV3-1 TGTGCCAGCAGCCGACAGGGACAGGGGCTAGGGCAGCCCCAGCATTTT CASSRQGQGLGQPQHF
. TRBD1 TRBJ1-2 TRBV19 TGTGCCAGTAGTATAGTCGGGACAGGGGTCACCTTC CASSIVGTGVTF
. TRBD2 TRBJ2-7 TRBV25-1 TGTGCCAGCAGTGAACAGACTAGCGGGACCCTTTCCTACGAGCAGTACTTC CASSEQTSGTLSYEQYF
. TRBD1 TRBJ2-7 TRBV20-1 TGCAGTGCTAGACCGACTGACAGGGTTCGGGAGCAGTACTTC CSARPTDRVREQYF
. . TRBJ2-5 TRBV7-9 TGTGCCAGCAGCCGAGGAGGGGGGGGCGGGGAGACCCAGTACTTC CASSRGGGGGETQYF
many . TRBJ2-7 TRBV9 TGTGCCAGCAGCGTAGACGGGGACTCCTACGAGCAGTACTTC CASSVDGDSYEQYF
few TRBD2 TRBJ2-5 TRBV7-2 TGTGCCAGCAGCTTAGTGGTAGCGGGAGAGACCCAGTACTTC CASSLVVAGETQYF
. TRBD1 TRBJ1-4 TRBV7-9 TGTGCCAGCAGCTTCGTCGGACAGGGGGAGGACGAAAAACTGTTTTTT CASSFVGQGEDEKLFF
. TRBD1 TRBJ1-2 TRBV7-9 TGTGCCAGCAGTGAAGGGGGCGAAAACTATGGCTACACCTTC CASSEGGENYGYTF
. . TRBJ2-1 TRBV5-6 TGTGCCAGCAGCTCCAACATTGAGCAGTTCTTC CASSSNIEQFF
. . TRBJ2-3 TRBV19 TGTGCCTGTAGTATAGAGGAGAGCACTGATACGCAGTATTTT CACSIEESTDTQYF